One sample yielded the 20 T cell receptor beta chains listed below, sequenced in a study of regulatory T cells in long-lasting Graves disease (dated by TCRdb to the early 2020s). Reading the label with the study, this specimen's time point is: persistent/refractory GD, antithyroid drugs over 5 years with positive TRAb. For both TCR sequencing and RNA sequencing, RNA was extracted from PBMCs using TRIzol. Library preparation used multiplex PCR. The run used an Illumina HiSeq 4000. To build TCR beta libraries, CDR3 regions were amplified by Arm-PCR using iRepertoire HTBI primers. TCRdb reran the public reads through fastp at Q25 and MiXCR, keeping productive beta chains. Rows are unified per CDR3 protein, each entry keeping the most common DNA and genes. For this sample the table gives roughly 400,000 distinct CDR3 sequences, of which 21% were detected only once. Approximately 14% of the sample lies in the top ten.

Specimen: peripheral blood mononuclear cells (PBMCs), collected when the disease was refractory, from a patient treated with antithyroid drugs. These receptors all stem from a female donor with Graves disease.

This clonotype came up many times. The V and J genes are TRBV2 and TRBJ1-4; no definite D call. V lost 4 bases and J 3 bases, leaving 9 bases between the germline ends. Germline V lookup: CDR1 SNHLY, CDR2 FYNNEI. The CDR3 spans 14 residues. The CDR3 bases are TGTGCCAGCAGTGCCGAGACGGCTAATGAAAAACTGTTTTTT. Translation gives CASSAETANEKLFF.

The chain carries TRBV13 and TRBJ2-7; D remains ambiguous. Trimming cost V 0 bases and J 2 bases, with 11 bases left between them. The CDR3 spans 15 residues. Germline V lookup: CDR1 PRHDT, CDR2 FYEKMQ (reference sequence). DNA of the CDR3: TGTGCCAGCAGCTTAGGCATCGGGCAGGCCTACGAGCAGTACTTC. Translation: CASSLGIGQAYEQYF.

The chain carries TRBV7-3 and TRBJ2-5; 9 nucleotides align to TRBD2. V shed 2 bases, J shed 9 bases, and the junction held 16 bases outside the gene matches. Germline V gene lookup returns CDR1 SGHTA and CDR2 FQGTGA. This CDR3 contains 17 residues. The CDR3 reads CASSLHPGASGTRSQYF. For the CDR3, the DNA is TGTGCCAGCAGCTTACACCCCGGGGCTAGCGGGACCCGTTCCCAGTACTTC. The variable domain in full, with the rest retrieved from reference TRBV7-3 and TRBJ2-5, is GAGVSQTPSNKVTEKGKYVELRCDPISGHTALYWYRQSLGQGPEFLIYFQGTGAADDSGLPNDRFFAVRPEGSVSTLKIQRTERGDSAVYLCASSLHPGASGTRSQYFGPGTRLLVL.

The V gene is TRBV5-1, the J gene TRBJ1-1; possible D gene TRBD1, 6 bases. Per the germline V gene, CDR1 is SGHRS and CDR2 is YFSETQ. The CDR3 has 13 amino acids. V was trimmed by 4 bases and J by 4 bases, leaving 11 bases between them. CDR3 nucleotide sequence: TGCGCCAGCAGCCCCCAGGGGAGCACTGAAGCTTTCTTT. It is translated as CASSPQGSTEAFF.

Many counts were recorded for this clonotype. As DNA, the CDR3 is TGTGCCAGCAGTTACTCGGGACAGGGGAGCTCCTACGAGCAGTACTTC. Translation: CASSYSGQGSSYEQYF. The chain couples TRBV6-2 or TRBV6-3 to TRBJ2-7, with 10 bases matching TRBD1. CDR1 and CDR2 (germline): MNHEY, SVGEGT. The CDR3 is 16 residues long. After removal of 0 bases from V and 0 bases from J, the junction contained 2 bases not matched to a gene.

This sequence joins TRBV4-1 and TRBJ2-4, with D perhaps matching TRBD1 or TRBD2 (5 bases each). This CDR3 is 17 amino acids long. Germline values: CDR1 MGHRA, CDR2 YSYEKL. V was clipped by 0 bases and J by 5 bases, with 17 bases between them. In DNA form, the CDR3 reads TGCGCCAGCAGCCAAGATCAGGCCCCCGGGGCACAAAACATTCAGTACTTC. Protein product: CASSQDQAPGAQNIQYF.

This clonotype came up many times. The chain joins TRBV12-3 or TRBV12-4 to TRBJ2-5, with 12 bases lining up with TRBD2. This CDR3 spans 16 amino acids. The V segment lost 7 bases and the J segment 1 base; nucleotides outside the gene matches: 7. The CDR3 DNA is TGTGCCAGCACCATTGGACTAGCGGGAACCCAAGAGACCCAGTACTTC. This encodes CASTIGLAGTQETQYF.

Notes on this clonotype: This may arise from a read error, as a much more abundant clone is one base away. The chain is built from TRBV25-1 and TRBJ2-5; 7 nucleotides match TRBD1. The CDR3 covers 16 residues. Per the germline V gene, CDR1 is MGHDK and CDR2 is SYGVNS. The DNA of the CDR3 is TGTGCCGGCAGTGCTCTCGACAGGGTGGACCAAGAGACCCAGTACTTC. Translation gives CAGSALDRVDQETQYF.

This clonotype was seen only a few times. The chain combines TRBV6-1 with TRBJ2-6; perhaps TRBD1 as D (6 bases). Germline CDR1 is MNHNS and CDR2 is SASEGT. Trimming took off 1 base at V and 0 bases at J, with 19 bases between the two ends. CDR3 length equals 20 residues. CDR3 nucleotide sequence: TGTGCCAGCAGTGAAGTGTCACGGTATGACAGGCCCTCTGGGGCCAACGTCCTGACTTTC. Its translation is CASSEVSRYDRPSGANVLTF.

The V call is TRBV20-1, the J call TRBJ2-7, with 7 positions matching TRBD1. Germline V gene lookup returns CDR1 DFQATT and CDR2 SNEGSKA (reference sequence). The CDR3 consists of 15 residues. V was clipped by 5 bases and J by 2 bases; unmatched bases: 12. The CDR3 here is CSADSDRVSTYEQYF. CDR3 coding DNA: TGCAGTGCTGACTCCGACAGGGTCTCCACCTACGAGCAGTACTTC.

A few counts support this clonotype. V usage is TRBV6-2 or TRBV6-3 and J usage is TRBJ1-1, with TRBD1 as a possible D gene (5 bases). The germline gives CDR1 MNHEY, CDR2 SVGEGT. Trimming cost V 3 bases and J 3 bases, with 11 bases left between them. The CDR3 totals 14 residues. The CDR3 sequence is CASSYSSGDTEAFF. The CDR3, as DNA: TGTGCCAGCAGTTATTCGTCGGGGGACACTGAAGCTTTCTTT.

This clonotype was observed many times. The CDR3 spells CASSSPSRDVTYEQYF. The CDR3 nucleotides are TGTGCCAGCAGTTCCCCTTCTCGGGACGTAACCTACGAGCAGTACTTC. V usage is TRBV28 and J usage is TRBJ2-7; D assignment may be TRBD1 or TRBD2 (5 bases each). Per the germline V gene, CDR1 is MDHEN and CDR2 is SYDVKM. Trimming pared 4 bases from V and 2 bases from J, leaving 18 bases between. This CDR3 is 16 amino acids long.

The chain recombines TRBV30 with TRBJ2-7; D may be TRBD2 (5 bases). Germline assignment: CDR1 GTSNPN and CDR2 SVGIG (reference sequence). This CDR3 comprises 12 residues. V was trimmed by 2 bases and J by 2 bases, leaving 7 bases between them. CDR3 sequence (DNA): TGTGCCTGGAGTCGGGGAACCTACGAGCAGTACTTC. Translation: CAWSRGTYEQYF.

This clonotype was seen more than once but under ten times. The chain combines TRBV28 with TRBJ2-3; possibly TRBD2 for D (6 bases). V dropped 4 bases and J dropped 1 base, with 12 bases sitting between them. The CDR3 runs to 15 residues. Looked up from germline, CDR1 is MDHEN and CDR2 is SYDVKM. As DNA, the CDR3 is TGTGCCAGCAGTTCGACGGGAGCAGGCACAGATACGCAGTATTTT. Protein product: CASSSTGAGTDTQYF.

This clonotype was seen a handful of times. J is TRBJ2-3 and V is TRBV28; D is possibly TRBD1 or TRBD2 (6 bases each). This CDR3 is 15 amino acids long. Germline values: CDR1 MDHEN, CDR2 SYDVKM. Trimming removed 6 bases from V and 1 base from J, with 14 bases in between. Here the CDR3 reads CASSRGGIGTDTQYF. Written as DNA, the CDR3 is TGTGCCAGCAGCCGAGGGGGGATCGGCACAGATACGCAGTATTTT.

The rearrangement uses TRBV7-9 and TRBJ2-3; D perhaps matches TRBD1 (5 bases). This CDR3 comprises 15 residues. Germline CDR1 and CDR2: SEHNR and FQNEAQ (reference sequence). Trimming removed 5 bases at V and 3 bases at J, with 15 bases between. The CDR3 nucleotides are TGTGCCAGCAGCCCCCCTGGGGCGCAGACAGATACGCAGTATTTT. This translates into CASSPPGAQTDTQYF.

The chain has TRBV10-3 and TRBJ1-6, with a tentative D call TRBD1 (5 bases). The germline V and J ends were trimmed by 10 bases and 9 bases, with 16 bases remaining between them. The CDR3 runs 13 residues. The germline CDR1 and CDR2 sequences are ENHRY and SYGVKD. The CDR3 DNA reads TGTGCCACCCGGGGGGAGGGAGGTTCACCCCTCCACTTT. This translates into CATRGEGGSPLHF.

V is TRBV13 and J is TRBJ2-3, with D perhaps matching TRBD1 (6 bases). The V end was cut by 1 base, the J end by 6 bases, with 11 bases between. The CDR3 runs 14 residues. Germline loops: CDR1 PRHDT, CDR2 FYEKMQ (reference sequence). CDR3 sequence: CASSLVGGRDTQYF. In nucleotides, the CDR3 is TGTGCCAGCAGCTTAGTAGGGGGTAGGGATACGCAGTATTTT.

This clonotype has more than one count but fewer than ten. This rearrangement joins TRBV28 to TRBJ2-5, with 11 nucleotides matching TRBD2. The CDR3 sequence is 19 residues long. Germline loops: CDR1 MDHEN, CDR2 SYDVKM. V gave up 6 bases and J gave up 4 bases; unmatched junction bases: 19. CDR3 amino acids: CASRPPGTAGLAVRETQYF. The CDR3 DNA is TGTGCCAGCAGGCCGCCGGGGACAGCGGGACTAGCGGTGCGAGAGACCCAGTACTTC.

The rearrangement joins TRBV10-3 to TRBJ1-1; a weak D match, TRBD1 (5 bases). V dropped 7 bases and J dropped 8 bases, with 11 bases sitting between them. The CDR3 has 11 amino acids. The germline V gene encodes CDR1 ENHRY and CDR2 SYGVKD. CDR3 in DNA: TGTGCCATCAAAGGGACCGGAGAAGCTTTCTTT. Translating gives CAIKGTGEAFF.